The 7 T cell receptor beta chains reported below all come from one sample, sequenced in a study of tumor and adjacent non-tumor tissue in lung cancer. Three rounds of nested PCR, following a modified ARM-PCR protocol, produced the TCRbeta library. MiXCR was run by TCRdb on the multiplex PCR reads, yielding one entry per CDR3 protein. The sample has about 140,000 distinct CDR3 sequences, roughly 66% seen once. No cell sorting was done before RNA was extracted from the tissue. The sample taken for sequencing was lung tumor tissue. The receptors shown here come from a man in his sixties with small cell lung cancer.

The gene calls are TRBV4-2 and TRBJ2-5; tentative D call: TRBD2 (7 bases). Trimming removed 4 bases from V and 4 bases from J, with 13 bases in between. CDR1 LGHNA and CDR2 YNFKEQ come from the germline V gene. This CDR3 region has 14 residues. The chain's CDR3 is CASSPLGGGETQYF. CDR3 DNA: TGTGCCAGCAGCCCCCTAGGGGGGGGAGAGACCCAGTACTTC.

As regards this clonotype: One base away lies a much larger clone, so this may be a sequencing read error. This chain joins TRBV11-1 and TRBJ2-2; possible D gene TRBD2, 6 bases. This CDR3 is built from 12 residues. V gave up 8 bases and J gave up 4 bases, with 8 bases separating them. The germline CDR1 and CDR2 sequences are SGHAT and FQDESV (reference sequence). Here the CDR3 DNA reads TGTGCCAGCGGGGGGTCCACCGGGGAGCTGTTTTTT. Protein sequence: CASGGSTGELFF.

As concerns this clonotype: A much larger clone lies one base from this, so it may be a read error. V and J are TRBV13 and TRBJ2-5; no clear D. Trimming left V 2 bases short and J 7 bases short, with 14 bases between. This CDR3 has 14 residues. CDR1 and CDR2 from the germline V gene are PRHDT and FYEKMQ (reference sequence). DNA of the CDR3: TGTGCCAGCAGCTTAATGACAACCTCGGGGACCCAGTACTTC. This gives the protein CASSLMTTSGTQYF.

The chain combines TRBV11-3 with TRBJ2-5; D uncertain. The germline V and J ends were trimmed by 10 bases and 1 base, with 13 bases remaining between them. CDR1 is SGHNT and CDR2 is YENEEA in the germline V gene. The CDR3 runs 13 residues. The CDR3 DNA reads TGTGCCAACAGTCGCGCCATCCAAGAGACCCAGTACTTC. This encodes CANSRAIQETQYF. The full variable domain, with the rest looked up from reference TRBV11-3 and TRBJ2-5, is EAGVVQSPRYKIIEKKQPVAFWCNPISGHNTLYWYLQNLGQGPELLIRYENEEAVDDSQLPKDRFSAERLKGVDSTLKIQPAELGDSAVYLCANSRAIQETQYFGPGTRLLVL.

The V call is TRBV11-2, the J call TRBJ2-7, with TRBD2 matching 8 bases. The CDR3 sequence is 17 residues long. Germline CDR1 is SGHAT and CDR2 is FQNNGV. V shed 5 bases and J 0 bases; nucleotides not matched to a gene: 12. The CDR3 sequence: CASSPPGLGTSSYEQYF. The CDR3 DNA follows: TGTGCCAGCAGCCCTCCGGGTTTGGGGACTAGCTCCTACGAGCAGTACTTC.

Concerning this clonotype: This may arise from a read error, as a much more abundant clone is one base away. J is TRBJ2-3 and V is TRBV6-1; no definite D call. This CDR3 is 15 amino acids long. CDR1 MNHNS and CDR2 SASEGT come from the germline V gene. The CDR3 coding sequence is TGTGCCAGCAATGAAGAAGTGGGGTCATGGGATACGCAGTATTTT. Amino acids: CASNEEVGSWDTQYF.

In regard to this clonotype: A much bigger clone sits one base away, suggesting this may be a read error. The chain uses TRBV6-5 and TRBJ1-5; D unresolved. The CDR3 totals 14 residues. The V end was cut by 2 bases, the J end by 3 bases, with 8 bases between. The germline gives CDR1 MNHEY, CDR2 SVGAGI. CDR3 sequence (DNA): TGTGCCAGCAGTTACAGCAGCTTCAATCAGCCCCAGCATTTT. Translation: CASSYSSFNQPQHF.